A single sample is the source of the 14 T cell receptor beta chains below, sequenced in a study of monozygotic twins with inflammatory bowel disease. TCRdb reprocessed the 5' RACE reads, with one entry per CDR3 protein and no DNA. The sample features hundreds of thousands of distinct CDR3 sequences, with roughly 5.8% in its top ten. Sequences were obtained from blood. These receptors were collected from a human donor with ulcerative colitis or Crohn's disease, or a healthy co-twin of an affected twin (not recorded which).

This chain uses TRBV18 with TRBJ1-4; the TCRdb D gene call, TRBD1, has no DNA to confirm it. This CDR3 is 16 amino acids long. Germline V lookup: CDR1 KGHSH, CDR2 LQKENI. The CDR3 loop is CASSKGMTATNEKLFF.

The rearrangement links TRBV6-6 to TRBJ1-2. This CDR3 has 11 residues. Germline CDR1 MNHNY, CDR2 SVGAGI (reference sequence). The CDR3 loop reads CASSHDVGYTF.

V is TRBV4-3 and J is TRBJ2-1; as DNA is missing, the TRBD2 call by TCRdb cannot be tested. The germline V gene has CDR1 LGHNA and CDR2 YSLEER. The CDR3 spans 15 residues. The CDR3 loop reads CASSQDPTLADEQFF.

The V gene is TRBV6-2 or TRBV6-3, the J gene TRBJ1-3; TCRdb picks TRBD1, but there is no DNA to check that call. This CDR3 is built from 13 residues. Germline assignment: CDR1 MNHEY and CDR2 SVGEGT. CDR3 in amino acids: CASGEAAENTIYF.

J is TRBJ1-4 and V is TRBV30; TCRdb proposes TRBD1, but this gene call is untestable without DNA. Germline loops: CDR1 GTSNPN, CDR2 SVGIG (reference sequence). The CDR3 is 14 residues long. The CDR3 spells CAWSVDRVVEKLFF.

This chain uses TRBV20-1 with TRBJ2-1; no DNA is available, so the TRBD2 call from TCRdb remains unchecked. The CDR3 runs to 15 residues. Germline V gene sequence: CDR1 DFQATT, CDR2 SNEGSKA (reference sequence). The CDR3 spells CSARAPGTSIDEQFF.

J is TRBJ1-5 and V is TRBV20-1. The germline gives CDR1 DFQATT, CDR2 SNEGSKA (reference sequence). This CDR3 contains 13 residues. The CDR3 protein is CSARGMVDQPQHF.

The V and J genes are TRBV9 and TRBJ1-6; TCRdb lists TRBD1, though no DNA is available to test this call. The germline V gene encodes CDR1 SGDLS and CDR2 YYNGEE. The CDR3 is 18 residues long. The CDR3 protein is CASSARGTGDSYNSPLHF.

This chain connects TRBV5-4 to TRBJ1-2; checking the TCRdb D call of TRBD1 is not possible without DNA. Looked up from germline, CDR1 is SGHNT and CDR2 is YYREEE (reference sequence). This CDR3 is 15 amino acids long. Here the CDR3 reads CASSDPGHPNYGYTF. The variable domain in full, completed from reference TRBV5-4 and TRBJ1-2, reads ETGVTQSPTHLIKTRGQQVTLRCSSQSGHNTVSWYQQALGQGPQFIFQYYREEENGRGNFPPRFSGLQFPNYSSELNVNALELDDSALYLCASSDPGHPNYGYTFGSGTRLTVV.

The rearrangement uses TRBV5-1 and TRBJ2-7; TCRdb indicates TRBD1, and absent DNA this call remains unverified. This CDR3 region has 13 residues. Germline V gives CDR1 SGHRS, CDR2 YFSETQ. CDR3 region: CASSEDRTYEQYF.

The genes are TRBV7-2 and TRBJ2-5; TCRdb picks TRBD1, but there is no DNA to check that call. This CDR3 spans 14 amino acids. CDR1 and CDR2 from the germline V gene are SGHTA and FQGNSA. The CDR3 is CASSLARAQETQYF.

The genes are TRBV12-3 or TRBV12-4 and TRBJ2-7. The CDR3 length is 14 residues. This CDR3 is CASSFAQGVYEQYF.

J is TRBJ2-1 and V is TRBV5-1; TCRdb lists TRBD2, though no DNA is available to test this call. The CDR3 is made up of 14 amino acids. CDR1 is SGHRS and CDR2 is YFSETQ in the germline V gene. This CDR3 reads CASSLAAGGSEQFF. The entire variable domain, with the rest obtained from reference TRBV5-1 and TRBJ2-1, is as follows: KAGVTQTPRYLIKTRGQQVTLSCSPISGHRSVSWYQQTPGQGLQFLFEYFSETQRNKGNFPGRFSGRQFSNSRSEMNVSTLELGDSALYLCASSLAAGGSEQFFGPGTRLTVL.

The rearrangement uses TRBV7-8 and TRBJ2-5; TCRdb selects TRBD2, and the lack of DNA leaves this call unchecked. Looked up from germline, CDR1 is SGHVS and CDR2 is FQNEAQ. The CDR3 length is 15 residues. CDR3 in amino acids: CASSLGRAGRETQYF.